Listed below are T cell receptor beta chains from one sample, sequenced in a study of CD8+ T cells in alopecia areata. TCRdb's table, derived via immunoSEQ multiplex PCR, lists solely in-frame clones and lacks some. The sample lists about 200,000 clones; roughly 66% were seen once. This specimen was CD4+ T cells sorted from blood, taken at week 24, from a patient treated with tofacitinib. These receptors came from a human donor with alopecia areata. Both conserved end residues are trimmed from each CDR3. Fields, in order: J gene, V gene, CDR3 protein.

j_gene: TRBJ2-5
v_gene: TRBV30
CDR3aa: AGSGGPKETQY

j_gene: TRBJ1-1
v_gene: TRBV30
CDR3aa: AWSVLGTGVNTEAF

j_gene: TRBJ2-3
v_gene: TRBV11-2
CDR3aa: ASSSGGPGDTQY

j_gene: TRBJ2-3
v_gene: TRBV7-8
CDR3aa: ASSSVEGDTQY

j_gene: TRBJ2-7
v_gene: TRBV15
CDR3aa: ATSRDRYEQY

j_gene: TRBJ1-1
v_gene: TRBV10-3
CDR3aa: AIKGTVNTEAF

j_gene: TRBJ2-3
v_gene: TRBV7-2
CDR3aa: ASSTRTDTQY

j_gene: TRBJ1-5
v_gene: TRBV6-5
CDR3aa: ASSPLGRTSQPQH

j_gene: TRBJ2-2
v_gene: TRBV4-3
CDR3aa: ASSQDWNRGNTGELF

j_gene: TRBJ1-5
v_gene: TRBV4-2
CDR3aa: AGSQEQGSNQPQH

j_gene: TRBJ1-5
v_gene: TRBV6-1
CDR3aa: ASSKQGGGQPQH

j_gene: TRBJ2-7
v_gene: TRBV7-2
CDR3aa: ASSSGLAGVMREQY

j_gene: TRBJ1-1
v_gene: TRBV27
CDR3aa: ASSLGLRSNTEAF

j_gene: TRBJ2-1
v_gene: TRBV6-5
CDR3aa: ASSEGQYYNEQF

j_gene: TRBJ2-5
v_gene: TRBV18
CDR3aa: ASSPLAQQETQY

j_gene: TRBJ1-2
v_gene: TRBV5-6
CDR3aa: ASSRRDNNYKNYGYT

j_gene: TRBJ2-4
v_gene: TRBV29-1
CDR3aa: SVEGLAKNIQY

j_gene: TRBJ2-2
v_gene: TRBV29-1
CDR3aa: SVTPRGTRSDTGELF

j_gene: TRBJ2-1
v_gene: TRBV30
CDR3aa: AWTLYNEQF

j_gene: TRBJ1-5
v_gene: TRBV6-1
CDR3aa: ASSESWGQPQH

j_gene: TRBJ2-2
v_gene: TRBV2
CDR3aa: ASTKDGLLAGNTGELF

j_gene: TRBJ1-1
v_gene: TRBV29-1
CDR3aa: SVGRGQGSENTEAF

j_gene: TRBJ2-7
v_gene: TRBV13
CDR3aa: ASSLSAGGYEQY

j_gene: TRBJ2-5
v_gene: TRBV10-2
CDR3aa: ASSESGTGEETQY

j_gene: TRBJ2-3
v_gene: TRBV29-1
CDR3aa: SAGGGSTDTQY

j_gene: TRBJ2-1
v_gene: TRBV9
CDR3aa: ASSSPAGVRARGEQF

j_gene: TRBJ2-7
v_gene: TRBV25-1
CDR3aa: ASSDDRGDYEQY

j_gene: TRBJ2-7
v_gene: TRBV30
CDR3aa: AWSTGARYEQY

j_gene: TRBJ1-1
v_gene: TRBV7-9
CDR3aa: ASSLKDEGF

j_gene: TRBJ1-6
v_gene: TRBV5-6
CDR3aa: ASSLDRPGDSPLH

j_gene: TRBJ1-1
v_gene: TRBV7-2
CDR3aa: ASSLLPVFNTEAF

j_gene: TRBJ2-4
v_gene: TRBV20-1
CDR3aa: SAKGDIQY

j_gene: TRBJ2-2
v_gene: TRBV7-2
CDR3aa: ASSPRFTGELF

j_gene: TRBJ1-2
v_gene: TRBV29-1
CDR3aa: SALGDGYT

j_gene: TRBJ1-6
v_gene: TRBV27
CDR3aa: ASSLSWSLVRDSPLH

j_gene: TRBJ2-3
v_gene: TRBV11-3
CDR3aa: ASSTAGTGGDTQY

j_gene: TRBJ1-6
v_gene: TRBV5-1
CDR3aa: ASSLGQGALGNSPLH

j_gene: TRBJ1-6
v_gene: TRBV5-1
CDR3aa: ASSLSTGMGSPLH

j_gene: TRBJ1-1
v_gene: TRBV29-1
CDR3aa: SVSDPNTEAF

j_gene: TRBJ1-5
v_gene: TRBV11-2
CDR3aa: ASSLTANQPQH

j_gene: TRBJ1-2
v_gene: TRBV6-4
CDR3aa: ASKDGNYGYT

j_gene: TRBJ1-5
v_gene: TRBV7-8
CDR3aa: ASSLDRGKQPQH

j_gene: TRBJ2-1
v_gene: TRBV9
CDR3aa: ASTREPAYNEQF

j_gene: TRBJ1-6
v_gene: TRBV30
CDR3aa: AWKSGLFGSPLH

j_gene: TRBJ1-5
v_gene: TRBV27
CDR3aa: ASSFVGNQPQH